The rows below give T cell receptor beta chains drawn from one sample of a study of blood T cells in healthy people across ages. MiXCR, run by TCRdb on the 5' RACE reads, gives a single entry per CDR3 protein. Of about 750,000 distinct CDR3 sequences in the sample, 53% were seen once. Sequences were obtained from blood. These receptors all come from a man at least 80 years old in good health. Each CDR3 is given with its conserved first and last residue. A D gene is named only where the DNA matches it firmly. Clone size is stated in some rows and not others, as once, few, many or a class when expanded.

len: 15; d_gene: TRBD1; v_gene: TRBV5-1; j_gene: TRBJ2-3; abundance: few; CDR3nt: TGCGCCAGCAGCTTGGAGACAGGGAGCACAGATACGCAGTATTTT; CDR3aa: CASSLETGSTDTQYF
len: 18; d_gene: TRBD2; v_gene: TRBV5-6; j_gene: TRBJ2-1; abundance: NA; CDR3nt: TGTGCCAGCAGCTGGAGGGGACTAGCGGGAGGAAGGCGCAATGAGCAGTTCTTC; CDR3aa: CASSWRGLAGGRRNEQFF
len: 23; d_gene: TRBD1; v_gene: TRBV18; j_gene: TRBJ1-2; abundance: few; CDR3nt: TGTGCCAGCTCACCACCAAATTCCTACAACTTAAACCGGGACAGGGGGAAAAACTATGGCTACACCTTC; CDR3aa: CASSPPNSYNLNRDRGKNYGYTF
len: 11; d_gene: NA; v_gene: TRBV20-1; j_gene: TRBJ2-5; abundance: NA; CDR3nt: TGCAGTGCTGCCCCCGGGGAGACCCAGTACTTC; CDR3aa: CSAAPGETQYF
len: 18; d_gene: TRBD1; v_gene: TRBV7-9; j_gene: TRBJ2-6; abundance: NA; CDR3nt: TGTGCCAGCAGCTTAGATGACAGGGGGTCGAGTGGGGCCAACGTCCTGACTTTC; CDR3aa: CASSLDDRGSSGANVLTF
len: 16; d_gene: NA; v_gene: TRBV6-9; j_gene: TRBJ2-6; abundance: NA; CDR3nt: TGTGCCAGCAGTTTAAAGGGTAGCACTGGGGCCAACGTCCTGACTTTC; CDR3aa: CASSLKGSTGANVLTF
len: 15; d_gene: NA; v_gene: TRBV2; j_gene: TRBJ2-7; abundance: NA; CDR3nt: TGTGCCAGCAGTAGGCAGGGCTACTCCTACAATGAGCAGTACTTC; CDR3aa: CASSRQGYSYNEQYF
len: 15; d_gene: TRBD2; v_gene: TRBV12-3/TRBV12-4; j_gene: TRBJ2-1; abundance: NA; CDR3nt: TGTGCCAGCAGCGATGGGACGGGAGGGTACAATGAGCAGTTCTTC; CDR3aa: CASSDGTGGYNEQFF
len: 14; d_gene: NA; v_gene: TRBV18; j_gene: TRBJ2-5; abundance: NA; CDR3nt: TGTGCCAGCTCACCATTATTGGCGGCGGAGACCCAGTACTTC; CDR3aa: CASSPLLAAETQYF
len: 15; d_gene: TRBD1; v_gene: TRBV20-1; j_gene: TRBJ2-5; abundance: once; CDR3nt: TGCAGTGCTAGCCTAGGACAGGGGTGGGCAGAGACCCAGTACTTC; CDR3aa: CSASLGQGWAETQYF
len: 18; d_gene: TRBD1; v_gene: TRBV7-3; j_gene: TRBJ2-3; abundance: NA; CDR3nt: TGTGCCAGCAGCCAAGTACCTCTGGGACAGGAGGCGACAGATACGCAGTATTTT; CDR3aa: CASSQVPLGQEATDTQYF
len: 14; d_gene: TRBD2; v_gene: TRBV13; j_gene: TRBJ2-7; abundance: few; CDR3nt: TGTGCCAGCAGCGTGACTAGCGGGAGGGGCGAGCAGTACTTC; CDR3aa: CASSVTSGRGEQYF
len: 15; d_gene: TRBD2; v_gene: TRBV9; j_gene: TRBJ2-3; abundance: NA; CDR3nt: TGTGCCAGCAGCGCGACTAGCGGGACCACAGATACGCAGTATTTT; CDR3aa: CASSATSGTTDTQYF
len: 17; d_gene: NA; v_gene: TRBV9; j_gene: TRBJ2-6; abundance: NA; CDR3nt: TGTGCCAGCAGCGTGGGAGCGGTCCACTCTGGGGCCAACGTCCTGACTTTC; CDR3aa: CASSVGAVHSGANVLTF
len: 14; d_gene: NA; v_gene: TRBV11-2; j_gene: TRBJ2-3; abundance: NA; CDR3nt: TGTGCCAGCAGCCCCGAGGGACGCACAGATACGCAGTATTTT; CDR3aa: CASSPEGRTDTQYF
len: 13; d_gene: TRBD1; v_gene: TRBV20-1; j_gene: TRBJ1-5; abundance: NA; CDR3nt: TGCAGTGCAGGGACAGACGGCAATCAGCCCCAGCATTTT; CDR3aa: CSAGTDGNQPQHF
len: 16; d_gene: NA; v_gene: TRBV27; j_gene: TRBJ2-7; abundance: NA; CDR3nt: TGTGCCAGCAGCTTTGGGGCAGGGAGGCCCCCCTACGAGCAGTACTTC; CDR3aa: CASSFGAGRPPYEQYF
len: 15; d_gene: TRBD2; v_gene: TRBV20-1; j_gene: TRBJ2-7; abundance: NA; CDR3nt: TGCAGTGCTAGGAGAACTAGCGGGAGGACTTACGAGCAGTACTTC; CDR3aa: CSARRTSGRTYEQYF
len: 16; d_gene: TRBD1; v_gene: TRBV6-5; j_gene: TRBJ1-2; abundance: NA; CDR3nt: TGTGCCAGCAGTTACTCCTTGGACAGGCCGAACTATGGCTACACCTTC; CDR3aa: CASSYSLDRPNYGYTF
len: 14; d_gene: NA; v_gene: TRBV5-1; j_gene: TRBJ2-5; abundance: once; CDR3nt: TGCGCCAGCAGCTTGGTTGCGGGCGCGGAGACCCAGTACTTC; CDR3aa: CASSLVAGAETQYF
len: 17; d_gene: TRBD2; v_gene: TRBV5-1; j_gene: TRBJ2-3; abundance: NA; CDR3nt: TGCGCCAGCAGCTTGCTCGGACTAGCGGCACCCACAGATACGCAGTATTTT; CDR3aa: CASSLLGLAAPTDTQYF
len: 14; d_gene: NA; v_gene: TRBV5-1; j_gene: TRBJ2-7; abundance: NA; CDR3nt: TGCGCCAGCAGCTTGGAGTGGGTCTCCTACGAGCAGTACTTC; CDR3aa: CASSLEWVSYEQYF
len: 15; d_gene: TRBD2; v_gene: TRBV6-6; j_gene: TRBJ2-7; abundance: few; CDR3nt: TGTGCCAGCAGTTACTCGGCTAGCGGAGATTACGAGCAGTACTTC; CDR3aa: CASSYSASGDYEQYF